This passage covers 6 T cell receptor beta chains from one sample sequenced in a study of technical replicates of blood from a few donors. Measured with immunoSEQ multiplex PCR; TCRdb has only the in-frame clones, and not every one. This table has 80,000 or so clones, roughly 96% appearing once. The sequencing input was T cells isolated from PBMCs. These receptors originate from a human donor in good health.

The chain links TRBV27 to TRBJ2-1; D remains unclear. The length of the CDR3 is 14 residues. V was trimmed by 2 bases and J by 3 bases, leaving 8 bases between them. Germline-derived CDR1 and CDR2 are MNHEY and SMNVEV (reference sequence). DNA for the CDR3: TGTGCCAGCAGTTTAGTAAGCAACTACAATGAGCAGTTCTTC. This gives the protein CASSLVSNYNEQFF.

The CDR3 is CASSYTDYNEQFF. The DNA of the CDR3 is TGTGCCAGCAGTTACACAGACTACAATGAGCAGTTCTTC. This chain uses TRBV6-6 with TRBJ2-1; D ambiguous. Germline values: CDR1 MNHNY, CDR2 SVGAGI (reference sequence). Trimming took 2 bases from V and 3 from J, leaving 5 bases between them. This CDR3 contains 13 residues.

CDR3 in DNA: TGTGCCAGCAGCTCAGGGGGCTGGGGCACTGAAGCTTTCTTT. Translating it yields CASSSGGWGTEAFF. The chain links TRBV7-2 to TRBJ1-1, with TRBD1 matching 8 bases. Germline-derived CDR1 and CDR2 are SGHTA and FQGNSA. This CDR3 has 14 amino acids. With V trimmed by 4 bases and J by 4 bases, 5 bases remained unmatched.

This chain connects TRBV7-6 to TRBJ2-1; maybe TRBD1 (7 bases). The V gene lost 8 bases and the J gene lost 8 bases, with 13 bases spanning the gap. Germline-derived CDR1 and CDR2 are SGHVS and FNYEAQ. The CDR3 is 12 amino acids. DNA for the CDR3: TGTGCCAGCCGAACAGGGGAGGATGAGCAGTTCTTC. It yields the protein CASRTGEDEQFF.

The chain uses TRBV12-5 and TRBJ2-3, with 8 nucleotides matching TRBD2. V lost 6 bases to trimming and J lost 4 bases; unmatched junction nucleotides: 0. This CDR3 has 12 amino acids. Germline lookup yields CDR1 LGHNT and CDR2 FRNRAP. This CDR3 is CASGLAADTQYF. In nucleotides, the CDR3 is TGTGCTAGTGGACTAGCGGCAGATACGCAGTATTTT.

This clone was seen just once. The chain employs TRBV7-9 and TRBJ2-7; no firm D call. This CDR3 is built from 13 residues. Trimming removed 1 base from V and 0 bases from J, with 4 bases in between. Germline V CDR1 and CDR2: SEHNR, FQNEAQ (reference sequence). In DNA, the CDR3 is TGTGCCAGCAGCTTAGACAGCTCCTACGAGCAGTACTTC. Translation: CASSLDSSYEQYF.